This entry describes one T cell receptor beta chain. Its antigen is undetermined. The table came from immunoSEQ multiplex PCR; TCRdb's copy has only in-frame clones and leaves some out. The table has 40,000 to 50,000 clones, roughly 81% seen once. The germline V and J ends were trimmed by 4 bases and 0 bases, with 20 bases remaining between them. CDR1 and CDR2 from the germline V gene are SGHAT and FQNNGV. This CDR3 comprises 18 residues. This specimen comes from a study of STAT3 mutations in large granular lymphocyte leukemia. Points from the study as a whole: Every T-LGLL patient had at least one immunodominant TCRbeta clonotype.

The sequence derives from a human donor with T large granular lymphocyte leukemia. Some clones in this sample may be carry-over from other donors' samples. This chain connects TRBV11-2 to TRBJ2-3; the D gene is possibly TRBD2 (5 bases). The sample consisted of PBMCs. CDR3 sequence: CASSSALTAGQSTDTQYF. Here the CDR3 DNA reads TGTGCCAGCAGCTCCGCACTGACCGCGGGCCAAAGCACAGATACGCAGTATTTT.